The 5 T cell receptor beta chains reported below all come from one sample, sequenced in a study of CD8 T cells in ankylosing spondylitis. Via MiXCR, TCRdb re-called the 5' RACE reads, giving one row per CDR3 protein. The sample yields about 33,000 distinct CDR3 sequences, 11% seen once. Sequencing used synovial fluid, either unsorted or a sorted T cell fraction (not recorded which). The receptors here all came from a male donor with ankylosing spondylitis.

This rearrangement joins TRBV7-9 to TRBJ2-3; D tentatively reads TRBD1 or TRBD2 (5 bases each). The CDR3 is 15 residues long. V lost 4 bases and J 11 bases, leaving 22 bases between the germline ends. The germline V gene has CDR1 SEHNR and CDR2 FQNEAQ (reference sequence). The CDR3, as DNA: TGTGCCAGCAGCTCTCCGGGACGACGACCCGCCGGGCAGTATTTT. Translated: CASSSPGRRPAGQYF.

This clonotype was counted a few times. The V and J genes are TRBV5-6 and TRBJ2-1, with D possibly matching TRBD2 (6 bases). The CDR3 is 12 amino acids. Per the germline V gene, CDR1 is SGHDT and CDR2 is YYEEEE. V lost 0 bases, J lost 12 bases, and 10 bases lay in between. The CDR3: CASSLGGGRQFF. The CDR3 DNA follows: TGTGCCAGCAGCTTGGGAGGAGGGCGGCAGTTCTTC.

This clonotype came up many times. This chain links TRBV2 with TRBJ2-7; no firm D call. V lost 8 bases to trimming and J lost 5 bases, with 4 bases between them. The CDR3 runs 9 residues. Germline V lookup: CDR1 SNHLY, CDR2 FYNNEI. CDR3 sequence reads: CASGHEQYF. The CDR3 coding sequence is TGTGCCAGCGGACACGAGCAGTACTTC.

This chain links TRBV20-1 with TRBJ2-1; TRBD2 matches at 7 bases. Per germline, CDR1 DFQATT and CDR2 SNEGSKA (reference sequence). The CDR3 length is 15 residues. V was clipped by 5 bases and J by 0 bases; unmatched bases: 7. CDR3 sequence reads: CSAWVLADSYNEQFF. CDR3 nucleotides: TGCAGTGCTTGGGTCCTAGCGGACTCCTACAATGAGCAGTTCTTC.

This clonotype was counted ten times or more. V gene TRBV7-2 combines with J gene TRBJ2-1, with TRBD2 identical over 12 bases. The V gene end was trimmed by 5 bases and the J gene end by 7 bases; junction bases not matched to a gene: 3. This CDR3 comprises 14 residues. Looked up from germline, CDR1 is SGHTA and CDR2 is FQGNSA. The chain's CDR3 is CASSRTSGENEQFF. The CDR3 coding sequence is TGTGCCAGCAGCCGGACTAGCGGGGAAAATGAGCAGTTCTTC.